These 15 T cell receptor beta chains were sequenced from one sample in a study of T cells in localized non-small cell lung cancer. Assay: immunoSEQ multiplex PCR; the TCRdb copy retains only in-frame clones and omits some. This sample has roughly 25,000 clones, with approximately 86% found just once. The sample consisted of peripheral blood, taken before any cancer treatment. These receptors were obtained from a female donor at least 60 years old with stage II squamous cell lung carcinoma.

The V gene is TRBV28, the J gene TRBJ1-3; 7 bases line up with TRBD1. CDR3 length: 16 residues. Per the germline V gene, CDR1 is MDHEN and CDR2 is SYDVKM. Trimming cost V 4 bases and J 0 bases; bases outside gene matches: 6. The CDR3 bases are TGTGCCAGCAGTTCCGGGACAGTGAGCTCTGGAAACACCATATATTTT. This gives the protein CASSSGTVSSGNTIYF.

This clone came up a few times. The rearrangement links TRBV20-1 to TRBJ1-1; D unclear. The CDR3 extends over 11 amino acids. Germline CDR1 is DFQATT and CDR2 is SNEGSKA (reference sequence). With 8 bases removed from V and 1 base from J, the gap between germline ends came to 8 bases. As DNA, the CDR3 is TGCAGTCCGTCCTGGAACACTGAAGCTTTCTTT. The encoded protein is CSPSWNTEAFF.

Concerning this clone: One end of the junction is discordant with germline, which a read error may explain. V is TRBV6-5 and J is TRBJ2-7; D might be TRBD1 (6 bases). This CDR3 comprises 15 residues. Germline loops: CDR1 MNHEY, CDR2 SVGAGI. The CDR3 DNA is TGTGCCAGCAGTTACCGACACGGACAGAACTACGGGCAGTACTTC. Translated: CASSYRHGQNYGQYF.

V gene TRBV7-3 combines with J gene TRBJ1-3; D may be TRBD1 (6 bases). This CDR3 has 13 amino acids. The ends were cut back, 5 bases at V and 8 bases at J, with 13 bases in the middle. Germline V gene data show CDR1 as SGHTA and CDR2 as FQGTGA. The CDR3 nucleotides are TGTGCCAGCAGCCCCGGACAGTCCGACACCATATATTTT. Amino acid sequence: CASSPGQSDTIYF.

The V call is TRBV2, the J call TRBJ2-7; no reliable D call. Per the germline V gene, CDR1 is SNHLY and CDR2 is FYNNEI. Trimming cost V 4 bases and J 0 bases, with 10 bases left between them. The CDR3 contains 14 residues. The CDR3 loop is CASSVVPDSYEQYF. Here the CDR3 DNA reads TGTGCCAGCAGTGTCGTCCCAGACTCCTACGAGCAGTACTTC.

The CDR3 nucleotides are TGTGCCAGCAGCTTGGGACTAGCGGGGGGGCAAGAGACCCAGTACTTC. This translates into CASSLGLAGGQETQYF. This chain joins TRBV5-4 and TRBJ2-5; 14 bases align to TRBD2. V lost 0 bases to trimming and J lost 2 bases; unmatched junction nucleotides: 0. In germline, CDR1 is SGHNT, CDR2 YYREEE (reference sequence). The CDR3 contains 16 residues.

The chain employs TRBV19 and TRBJ1-4, with 8 positions matching TRBD1. Germline CDR1 is LNHDA and CDR2 is SQIVND (reference sequence). Trimming at V came to 4 bases and at J to 8 bases, leaving 6 bases not matched to a gene. The CDR3 contains 14 residues. CDR3 DNA sequence: TGTGCCAGTAGTACGGGACAGGCGGCCGAAAAACTGTTTTTT. Translated, it gives CASSTGQAAEKLFF.

The chain couples TRBV7-2 to TRBJ1-5; D remains ambiguous. The V gene's germline CDR1 is SGHTA and CDR2 FQGNSA. The V end was cut by 2 bases, the J end by 6 bases, with 8 bases between. The CDR3 runs 13 residues. CDR3 protein: CASSLSPGQPQHF. The CDR3 bases are TGTGCCAGCAGCTTATCTCCCGGTCAGCCCCAGCATTTT.

The chain is built from TRBV18 and TRBJ2-5, with 10 bases that match TRBD2. Germline V CDR1 and CDR2: KGHSH, LQKENI. The V and J ends lost 11 bases and 5 bases, in that order; junction bases with no gene match: 8. The CDR3 has 13 amino acids. CDR3 residues: CAHTSGRVETQYF. The CDR3 DNA reads as TGTGCCCATACCAGCGGGAGGGTTGAGACCCAGTACTTC.

V gene TRBV10-3 combines with J gene TRBJ2-3; perhaps TRBD2 as D (6 bases). V lost 9 bases to trimming and J lost 3 bases, with 13 bases between them. The germline gives CDR1 ENHRY, CDR2 SYGVKD. The CDR3 is 13 amino acids. In DNA form, the CDR3 reads TGTGCCATTCTTAGCGGAGGGACAGATACGCAGTATTTT. Amino acids: CAILSGGTDTQYF.

This rearrangement joins TRBV6-5 to TRBJ1-1, with TRBD1 matching over 10 bases. The CDR3 spans 15 residues. Trimming cost V 4 bases and J 6 bases; bases outside gene matches: 8. The germline gives CDR1 MNHEY, CDR2 SVGAGI. CDR3 nucleotides: TGTGCCAGCAGTTCGGGACAGGGGAGTTTGGCTGAAGCTTTCTTT. It codes for CASSSGQGSLAEAFF.

The rearrangement links TRBV7-2 to TRBJ2-3; 7 bases are shared with TRBD2. The CDR3 extends over 13 amino acids. Germline CDR1 is SGHTA and CDR2 is FQGNSA. Unmatched junction bases numbered 8, after V lost 6 bases and J lost 8 bases. The CDR3 region has the DNA TGTGCCAGCAGACTCCGATGGGGGGGTACGCAGTATTTT. This gives the protein CASRLRWGGTQYF.

The chain links TRBV28 to TRBJ2-1; TRBD2 might be the D (6 bases). This CDR3 contains 15 residues. Germline CDR1 and CDR2: MDHEN and SYDVKM. V was cut by 5 bases and J by 2 bases, with 13 bases left in between. As DNA, the CDR3 is TGTGCCAGCAGTACTCTGACTAGACCCTACAATGAGCAGTTCTTC. Amino acids: CASSTLTRPYNEQFF.

This clone turned up a few times. V gene TRBV19 combines with J gene TRBJ2-2, with 7 bases matching TRBD1. Germline trimming cut 5 bases from V and 6 bases from J; bases unmatched to any gene: 3. The CDR3 contains 13 residues. The germline gives CDR1 LNHDA, CDR2 SQIVND (reference sequence). The CDR3 DNA is TGTGCCAGTAGTCCCGGGACAGCCGGGGAGCTGTTTTTT. Translating gives CASSPGTAGELFF.

The rearrangement joins TRBV30 to TRBJ1-1; D is possibly TRBD1 (5 bases). The CDR3 is 15 amino acids. Trimming pared 5 bases from V and 4 bases from J, leaving 20 bases between. Germline V gives CDR1 GTSNPN, CDR2 SVGIG (reference sequence). CDR3 sequence reads: CAWGALGYHGTEAFF. In DNA form, the CDR3 reads TGTGCCTGGGGGGCATTAGGGTATCATGGCACTGAAGCTTTCTTT. Full variable domain (missing parts from reference TRBV30 and TRBJ1-1): SQTIHQWPATLVQPVGSPLSLECTVEGTSNPNLYWYRQAAGRGLQLLFYSVGIGQISSEVPQNLSASRPQDRQFILSSKKLLLSDSGFYLCAWGALGYHGTEAFFGQGTRLTVV.